A selection of T cell receptor beta chains follows, all from one sample in a study of CD8+ T cells in alopecia areata. Profiling relied on immunoSEQ multiplex PCR, and the TCRdb table lists in-frame clones only, not all of them. The repertoire holds over 150,000 clones, with roughly three fifths as singletons. Specimen: CD8+ T cells sorted from blood, collected at week 24, from a patient treated with tofacitinib. The source is a human donor with alopecia areata. Both conserved end residues are part of each CDR3. D genes are given only for firm matches. Clone sizes are given selectively: once, few, many, or a class where the clone is expanded.

- TRBJ2-2 TRBV7-9 few TGTGCCAGCAGCTTACAGGGGAACACCGGGGAGCTGTTTTTT CASSLQGNTGELFF
- TRBJ2-7 TRBV5-1 - TGCGCCAGCAGCTTGTGGCCCAAGGGGGAAACCTACGAGCAGTACTTC CASSLWPKGETYEQYF
- TRBJ1-5 TRBV2 - TGTGCCAGCAGTGAAGGAGGGGGTGGAAATCAGCCCCAGCATTTT CASSEGGGGNQPQHF
- TRBJ2-1 TRBV7-9 - TGTGCCAGCAGCCCCCAGGGGAATGAGCAGTTCTTC CASSPQGNEQFF
TRBD2 TRBJ2-5 TRBV2 - TGTGCCAGCAATCGTCTAGCGGGGGGACAGTACCAAGAGACCCAGTACTTC CASNRLAGGQYQETQYF
- TRBJ2-3 TRBV6-5 - TGTGCCAGCAGTCGATCGACTGCCACAGATACGCAGTATTTT CASSRSTATDTQYF
TRBD1 TRBJ1-6 TRBV4-2 few TGTGCCAGCAGTACGATACTGGGACAGGGAAATTCACCCCTCCACTTT CASSTILGQGNSPLHF
- TRBJ2-2 TRBV9 few TGTGCCAGCAGCCCCTGGACAGCGAACACCGGGGAGCTGTTTTTT CASSPWTANTGELFF
TRBD1 TRBJ1-1 TRBV13 - TGTGCCAGCAGAGATGACAGGGTTACTGAAGCTTTCTTT CASRDDRVTEAFF
- TRBJ2-1 TRBV28 few TGTGCCAGCAGTTTTGACAGGGAGGGGTACAATGAGCAGTTCTTC CASSFDREGYNEQFF
TRBD1 TRBJ2-7 TRBV6-1 - TGTGCCAGCAGACCTGGACAGGGCTACGAGCAGTACTTC CASRPGQGYEQYF
- TRBJ1-5 TRBV2 - TGTGCCAGCAGTACCTACGCCAATCAGCCCCAGCATTTT CASSTYANQPQHF
- TRBJ1-6 TRBV27 - TGTGCCAGCAGTCACCTGACAGGCTATAATTCACCCCTCCACTTT CASSHLTGYNSPLHF
TRBD1 TRBJ1-1 TRBV7-9 - TGTGCCAGCAGCTCCCAGACAGGGGGTGAAGCTTTCTTT CASSSQTGGEAFF
- TRBJ2-3 TRBV29-1 - TGCAGCGTTGTCGGGTTCACAGATACGCAGTATTTT CSVVGFTDTQYF
- TRBJ2-2 TRBV14 - TGTGCCAGCAGCCAGCCGTGGAGGGGCGGCACGAACACCGGGGAGCTGTTTTTT CASSQPWRGGTNTGELFF
TRBD1 TRBJ1-1 TRBV29-1 - TGCAGCGTTGAAGTGACAGGGATGAACACTGAAGCTTTCTTT CSVEVTGMNTEAFF
- TRBJ1-2 TRBV7-9 - TGTGCCAGCAGCTCCGTAGCGGGGGGTGGCTACACCTTC CASSSVAGGGYTF
- TRBJ1-4 TRBV5-4 - TGTGCCAGCAGCCGTGCTGGTTTTAATGAAAAACTGTTTTTT CASSRAGFNEKLFF
- TRBJ2-7 TRBV20-1 - TGCAGTGCTAAGGGTCCTCCTGGGAGGTACTTC CSAKGPPGRYF
TRBD1 TRBJ1-5 TRBV14 - TGTGCCAGCAGGTGGGACAGGGAGATCCATCAGCCCCAGCATTTT CASRWDREIHQPQHF
- TRBJ1-1 TRBV6-5 - TGTGCCAGCAGTTACTCCAGACGGAATGAAGCTTTCTTT CASSYSRRNEAFF
- TRBJ1-3 TRBV27 - TGTGCCAGCAGTCTGGCCGGGGGAAACACCATATATTTT CASSLAGGNTIYF
- TRBJ2-3 TRBV7-8 few TGTGCCAGCAGCCGGGACATGTATACGCAGTATTTT CASSRDMYTQYF
- TRBJ2-4 TRBV15 - TGTGCCACCAGAGTCCCAGGGGAGGCCAAAAACATTCAGTACTTC CATRVPGEAKNIQYF
TRBD2 TRBJ2-3 TRBV19 - TGTGCCAGTAGAGTCGGGAGGGGATGGTGGACAGATACGCAGTATTTT CASRVGRGWWTDTQYF
TRBD1 TRBJ1-2 TRBV5-6 - TGTGCCAGCAGGAGGGACAGGGGGCATGGCTACACCTTC CASRRDRGHGYTF
TRBD2 TRBJ2-3 TRBV5-1 - TGCGCCAGCAGCTTGGTTGTTAGCGGGGGGACAGATACGCAGTATTTT CASSLVVSGGTDTQYF